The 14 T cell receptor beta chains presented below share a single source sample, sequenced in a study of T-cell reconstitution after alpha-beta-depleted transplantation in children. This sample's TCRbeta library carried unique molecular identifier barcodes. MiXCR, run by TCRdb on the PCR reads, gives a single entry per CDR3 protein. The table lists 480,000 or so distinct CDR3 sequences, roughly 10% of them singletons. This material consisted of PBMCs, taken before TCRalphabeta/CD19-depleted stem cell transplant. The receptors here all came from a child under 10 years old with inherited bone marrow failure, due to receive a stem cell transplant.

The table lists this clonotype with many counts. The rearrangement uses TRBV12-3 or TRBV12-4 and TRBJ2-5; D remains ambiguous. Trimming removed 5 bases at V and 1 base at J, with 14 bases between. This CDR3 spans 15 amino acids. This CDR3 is CASSRSGFSQETQYF. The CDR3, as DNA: TGTGCCAGCAGTCGCAGTGGGTTCAGCCAAGAGACCCAGTACTTC.

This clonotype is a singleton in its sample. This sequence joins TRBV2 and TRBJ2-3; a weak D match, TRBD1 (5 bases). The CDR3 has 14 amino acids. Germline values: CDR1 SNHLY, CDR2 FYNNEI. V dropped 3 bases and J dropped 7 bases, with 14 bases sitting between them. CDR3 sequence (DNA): TGTGCCAGCAGTGACCAGGGTGGAACACATACGCAGTATTTT. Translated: CASSDQGGTHTQYF.

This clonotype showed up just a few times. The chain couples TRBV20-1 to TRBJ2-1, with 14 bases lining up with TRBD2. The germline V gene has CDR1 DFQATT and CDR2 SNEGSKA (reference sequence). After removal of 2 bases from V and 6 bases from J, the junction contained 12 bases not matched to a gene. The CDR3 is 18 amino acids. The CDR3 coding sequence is TGCAGTGCTAGAAAACCGGGACTAGCGGGAGTGTTCTCCAATGAGCAGTTCTTC. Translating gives CSARKPGLAGVFSNEQFF.

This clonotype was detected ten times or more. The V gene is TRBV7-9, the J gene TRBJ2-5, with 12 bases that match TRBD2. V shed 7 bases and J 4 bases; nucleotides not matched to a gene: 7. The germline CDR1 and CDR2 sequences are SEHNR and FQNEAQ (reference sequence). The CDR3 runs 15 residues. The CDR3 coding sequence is TGTGCCAGCAACATGCCGGGACTAGCGGGAGAGACCCAGTACTTC. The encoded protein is CASNMPGLAGETQYF.

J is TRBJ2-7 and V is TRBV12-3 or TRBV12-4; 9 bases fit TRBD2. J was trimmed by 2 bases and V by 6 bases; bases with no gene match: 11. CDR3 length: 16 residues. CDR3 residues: CASSLGGGRATYEQYF. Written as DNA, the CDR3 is TGTGCCAGCAGCCTAGGGGGCGGGAGGGCCACCTACGAGCAGTACTTC.

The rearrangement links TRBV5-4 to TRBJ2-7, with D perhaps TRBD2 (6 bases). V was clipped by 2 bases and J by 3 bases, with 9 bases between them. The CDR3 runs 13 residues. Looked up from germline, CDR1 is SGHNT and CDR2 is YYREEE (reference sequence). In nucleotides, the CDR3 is TGTGCCAGCAGCTTCTCGGGGGTCTACGAGCAGTACTTC. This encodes CASSFSGVYEQYF.

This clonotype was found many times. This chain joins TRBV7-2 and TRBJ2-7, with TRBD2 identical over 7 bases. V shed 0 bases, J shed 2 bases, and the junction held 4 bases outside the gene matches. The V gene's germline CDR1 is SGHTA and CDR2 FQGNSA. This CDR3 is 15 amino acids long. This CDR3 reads CASSLAREVTYEQYF. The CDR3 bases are TGTGCCAGCAGCTTAGCCCGGGAGGTGACCTACGAGCAGTACTTC.

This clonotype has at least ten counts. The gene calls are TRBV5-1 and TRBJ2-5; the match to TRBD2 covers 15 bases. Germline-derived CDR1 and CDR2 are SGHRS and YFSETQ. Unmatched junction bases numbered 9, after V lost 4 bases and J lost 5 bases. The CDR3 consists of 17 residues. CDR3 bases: TGCGCCAGCAGCCCTATAGGACTAGCGGGAGGGTTGGAGACCCAGTACTTC. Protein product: CASSPIGLAGGLETQYF. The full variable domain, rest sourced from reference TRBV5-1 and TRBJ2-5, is KAGVTQTPRYLIKTRGQQVTLSCSPISGHRSVSWYQQTPGQGLQFLFEYFSETQRNKGNFPGRFSGRQFSNSRSEMNVSTLELGDSALYLCASSPIGLAGGLETQYFGPGTRLLVL.

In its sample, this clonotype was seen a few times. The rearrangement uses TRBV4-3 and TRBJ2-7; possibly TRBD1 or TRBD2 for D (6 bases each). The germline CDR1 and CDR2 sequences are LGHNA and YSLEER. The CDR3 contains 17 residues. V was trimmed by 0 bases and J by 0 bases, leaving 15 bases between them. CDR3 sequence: CASSQDWGREFSYEQYF. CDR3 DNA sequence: TGCGCCAGCAGCCAAGATTGGGGGCGGGAATTCTCCTACGAGCAGTACTTC.

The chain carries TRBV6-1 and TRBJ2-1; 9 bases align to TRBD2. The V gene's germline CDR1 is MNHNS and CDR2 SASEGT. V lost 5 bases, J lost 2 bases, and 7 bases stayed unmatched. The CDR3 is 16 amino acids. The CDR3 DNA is TGTGCCAGCAGTCCCCAGCGGGAGGATCCCTACAATGAGCAGTTCTTC. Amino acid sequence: CASSPQREDPYNEQFF.

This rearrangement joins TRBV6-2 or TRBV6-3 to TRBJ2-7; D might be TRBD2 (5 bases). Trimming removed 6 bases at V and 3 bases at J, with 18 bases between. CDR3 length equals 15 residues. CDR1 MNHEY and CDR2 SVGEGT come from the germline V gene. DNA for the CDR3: TGTGCCAGCAGACCACTAGACGGCTCCTACTACGAGCAGTACTTC. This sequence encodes CASRPLDGSYYEQYF.

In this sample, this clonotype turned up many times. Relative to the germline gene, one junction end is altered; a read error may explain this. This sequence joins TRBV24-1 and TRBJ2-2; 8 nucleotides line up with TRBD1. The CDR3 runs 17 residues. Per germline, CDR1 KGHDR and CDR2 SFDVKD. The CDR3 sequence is CATSDLPRTGNAGELFF. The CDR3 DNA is TGTGCCACCAGTGATTTGCCCCGGACAGGGAACGCCGGGGAGCTGTTTTTT.

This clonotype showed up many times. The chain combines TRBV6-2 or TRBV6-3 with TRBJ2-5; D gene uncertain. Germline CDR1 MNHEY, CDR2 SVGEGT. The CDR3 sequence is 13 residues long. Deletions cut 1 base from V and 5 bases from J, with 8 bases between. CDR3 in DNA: TGTGCCAGCAGTTACTTCGGTGGCGAGACCCAGTACTTC. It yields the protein CASSYFGGETQYF.

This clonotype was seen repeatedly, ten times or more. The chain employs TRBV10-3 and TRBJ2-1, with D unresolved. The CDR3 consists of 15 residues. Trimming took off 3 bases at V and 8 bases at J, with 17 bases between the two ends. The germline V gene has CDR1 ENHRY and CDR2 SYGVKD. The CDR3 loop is CAISEQEVRRDEQFF. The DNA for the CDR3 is TGTGCCATCAGTGAACAAGAGGTAAGACGGGATGAGCAGTTCTTC.